The present TCR beta chain was sequenced within a study of blood T cells in healthy people across ages. General study results and limits: Estimates drawn from one million T cells were deemed to understate diversity.

Sample-barcoded 5' priming and a J-beta primer mix drove a second PCR of about 6 to 12 cycles. The template-switch adaptor, which had 12 random nucleotides, put a tag on each cDNA molecule. Via MiXCR, TCRdb re-called the 5' RACE reads, giving one row per CDR3 protein. The top ten clones hold roughly 22% of a sample with 700,000 or so distinct CDR3 sequences, about 20% of them seen once. Only a few counts were recorded for this clonotype. As yet, its antigen is unknown. This receptor was identified in a man in his 70s in good health. What was sequenced was blood.

The CDR3 DNA is TGTGCCAGCAGCTTAGGGTTTGAAGCTTTCTTT. Residues: CASSLGFEAFF. V gene TRBV7-8 combines with J gene TRBJ1-1; D gene uncertain. The CDR3 length is 11 residues. Trimming shortened V by 1 base and J by 7 bases, and 4 bases separated the two germline ends. The germline CDR1 and CDR2 sequences are SGHVS and FQNEAQ.